Listed here are 13 T cell receptor beta chains from one sample, sequenced in a study of blood T cell repertoires in COVID-19. Sequencing used immunoSEQ multiplex PCR; TCRdb keeps in-frame clones, though not all of them. This sample has approximately 70,000 clones, with 85% to 90% found just once. Sample: peripheral blood. Source of these receptors: a human donor in a cohort sampled during active COVID-19.

The chain combines TRBV7-9 with TRBJ1-1; perhaps TRBD1 as D (5 bases). The germline V and J ends were trimmed by 5 bases and 5 bases, with 9 bases remaining between them. The CDR3 runs to 12 residues. Germline values: CDR1 SEHNR, CDR2 FQNEAQ (reference sequence). CDR3 region: CASSRRETEAFF. The CDR3 nucleotides are TGTGCCAGCAGCCGCAGGGAAACTGAAGCTTTCTTT.

This rearrangement joins TRBV28 to TRBJ2-7; D is ambiguous. V lost 4 bases and J 0 bases, leaving 4 bases between the germline ends. Germline lookup yields CDR1 MDHEN and CDR2 SYDVKM. The CDR3 consists of 12 residues. This CDR3 reads CASSSSSYEQYF. The DNA of the CDR3 is TGTGCCAGCAGTTCGAGCTCCTACGAGCAGTACTTC.

The chain links TRBV10-1 to TRBJ1-1; TRBD1 aligns across 7 bases. The CDR3 is 12 residues long. V gave up 2 bases and J gave up 14 bases; unmatched junction bases: 8. In germline, CDR1 is WNHNN, CDR2 SYGVQD (reference sequence). The CDR3 DNA is TGCGCCAGCAGTGAGAGTGGACAGGTTCCCTTCTTT. Protein sequence: CASSESGQVPFF.

The rearrangement uses TRBV18 and TRBJ1-4; 8 nucleotides align to TRBD1. Germline V gene data show CDR1 as KGHSH and CDR2 as LQKENI. V shed 2 bases, J shed 8 bases, and the junction held 16 bases outside the gene matches. CDR3 length equals 18 residues. The CDR3 DNA follows: TGTGCCAGCTCACCAATCGGACAGGGATGGGACAAAGCGGAAAAACTGTTTTTT. Its translation: CASSPIGQGWDKAEKLFF.

This clone appeared once. In DNA, the CDR3 is TGTGCCTCCGCCGGGGGGGGGAGGTTGACAGATACGCAGTATTTT. Translating it yields CASAGGGRLTDTQYF. The chain is built from TRBV15 and TRBJ2-3; 8 nucleotides match TRBD2. The CDR3 runs 15 residues. The germline V gene has CDR1 LNHNV and CDR2 YYDKDF (reference sequence). V shed 11 bases, J shed 3 bases, and the junction held 13 bases outside the gene matches.

V is TRBV21-1 and J is TRBJ1-1; the table's D call, TRBD1, was not checked against the DNA. TRBV21-1 is a pseudogene. The CDR3 contains 15 residues. Here the CDR3 reads CASSADRGMNTEAFF. The CDR3 DNA reads TGTGCCAGCAGCGCTGACAGGGGAATGAACACTGAAGCTTTCTTT.

The rearrangement links TRBV29-1 to TRBJ1-1, with TRBD1 identical over 7 bases. Looked up from germline, CDR1 is SQVTM and CDR2 is ANQGSEA. There are 12 residues in the CDR3. The junction had 6 bases not matched to a gene; V was cut back by 5 bases and J by 6 bases. The CDR3 reads CSVMKQGSEAFF. CDR3 nucleotides: TGCAGCGTTATGAAACAGGGGTCTGAAGCTTTCTTT.

This chain connects TRBV15 to TRBJ2-3; tentatively, D is TRBD1 (5 bases). The V gene lost 0 bases and the J gene lost 0 bases, with 7 bases spanning the gap. Germline V lookup: CDR1 LNHNV, CDR2 YYDKDF (reference sequence). The CDR3 loop spans 15 amino acids. The CDR3 region is CATSRDGASTDTQYF. The CDR3, as DNA: TGTGCCACCAGCAGAGATGGGGCTAGCACAGATACGCAGTATTTT.

This clone is labeled medium-sized. V is TRBV5-7 and J is TRBJ2-7; 7 positions match TRBD1. TRBV5-7 is an ORF for which the function is uncertain. The V gene end was trimmed by 5 bases and the J gene end by 2 bases; junction bases not matched to a gene: 7. This CDR3 contains 14 residues. The CDR3 sequence is CASRRGQITYEQYV. The DNA for the CDR3 is TGTGCCAGCAGGAGGGGACAGATCACCTACGAGCAGTACGTC.

This clone was seen a few times. This rearrangement joins TRBV29-1 to TRBJ1-5; D remains unclear. CDR3 size: 13 residues. Trimming stripped 4 bases from V and 1 base from J, with 8 bases between. Germline V gene lookup returns CDR1 SQVTM and CDR2 ANQGSEA. The CDR3: CSVGGGSNQPQHF. DNA for the CDR3: TGCAGCGTTGGAGGAGGAAGCAATCAGCCCCAGCATTTT.

This clone was picked up one time. V usage is TRBV25-1 and J usage is TRBJ2-3; 14 nucleotides match TRBD2. CDR1 and CDR2 from the germline V gene are MGHDK and SYGVNS. The J segment lost 4 bases and the V segment lost 1 base, leaving 1 base of the junction unmatched. The CDR3 length is 16 residues. The CDR3 coding sequence is TGTGCCAGCAGTGAATCGGGACTAGCGGGAGCAGATACGCAGTATTTT. This sequence encodes CASSESGLAGADTQYF. Full variable domain (missing parts from reference TRBV25-1 and TRBJ2-3): EADIYQTPRYLVIGTGKKITLECSQTMGHDKMYWYQQDPGMELHLIHYSYGVNSTEKGDLSSESTVSRIRTEHFPLTLESARPSHTSQYLCASSESGLAGADTQYFGPGTRLTVL.

The V and J genes are TRBV15 and TRBJ2-4, with 10 bases identical to TRBD2. Germline assignment: CDR1 LNHNV and CDR2 YYDKDF (reference sequence). V was pared by 5 bases and J by 5 bases, with 3 bases of the junction left unmatched. The CDR3 length is 14 residues. The CDR3 region is CATSAAGGENIQYF. CDR3 nucleotides: TGTGCCACCAGCGCAGCGGGAGGGGAAAACATTCAGTACTTC. Using reference TRBV15 and TRBJ2-4 for the parts outside the CDR3, the full variable domain is DAMVIQNPRYQVTQFGKPVTLSCSQTLNHNVMYWYQQKSSQAPKLLFHYYDKDFNNEADTPDNFQSRRPNTSFCFLDIRSPGLGDTAMYLCATSAAGGENIQYFGAGTRLSVL.

V gene TRBV15 combines with J gene TRBJ1-1; possibly TRBD1 for D (5 bases). The CDR3 is 13 residues long. Germline CDR1 reads LNHNV; CDR2 reads YYDKDF (reference sequence). V lost 4 bases and J lost 1, with 7 bases in between. Written as DNA, the CDR3 is TGTGCCACCAGCATGGGGCAGAACACTGAAGCTTTCTTT. This codes for CATSMGQNTEAFF.